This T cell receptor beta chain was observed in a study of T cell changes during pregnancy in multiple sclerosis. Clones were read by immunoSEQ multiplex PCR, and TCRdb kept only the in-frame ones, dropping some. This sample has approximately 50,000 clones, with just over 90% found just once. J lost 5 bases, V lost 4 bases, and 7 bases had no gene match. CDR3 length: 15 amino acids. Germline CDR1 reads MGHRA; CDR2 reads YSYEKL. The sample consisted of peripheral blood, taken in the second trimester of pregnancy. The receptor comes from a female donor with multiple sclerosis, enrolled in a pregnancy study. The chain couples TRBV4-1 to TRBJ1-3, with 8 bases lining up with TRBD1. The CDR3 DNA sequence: TGCGCCAGCAGCCTACGGACAGGGCTGAGAAACACCATATATTTT. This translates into CASSLRTGLRNTIYF.